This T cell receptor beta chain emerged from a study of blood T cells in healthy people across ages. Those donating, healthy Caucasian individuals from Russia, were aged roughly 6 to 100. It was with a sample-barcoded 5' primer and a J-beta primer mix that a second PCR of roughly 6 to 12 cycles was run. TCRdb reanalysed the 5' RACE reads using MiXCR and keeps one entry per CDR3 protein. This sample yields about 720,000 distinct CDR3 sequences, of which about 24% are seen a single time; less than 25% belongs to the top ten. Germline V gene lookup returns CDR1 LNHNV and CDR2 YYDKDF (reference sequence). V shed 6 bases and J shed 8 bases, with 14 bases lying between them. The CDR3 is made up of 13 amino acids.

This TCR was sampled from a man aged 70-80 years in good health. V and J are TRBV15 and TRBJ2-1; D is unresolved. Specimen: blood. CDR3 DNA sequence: TGTGCCACCAGTTCGATCAATGGCGATGAGCAGTTCTTC. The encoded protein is CATSSINGDEQFF.